The following is a TCR beta chain sequence with its context. The templates were synthetic TCR analogs, and they were spiked into each PCR. Measured with immunoSEQ multiplex PCR; TCRdb has only the in-frame clones, and not every one. Altogether around 29,000 clones are present, about 85% being singletons, with the ten largest covering approximately 3.1%. The data were taken from a study of PD-L1 blockade in urothelial cancer. Study context: At 3 weeks (second dose) and 6 weeks after starting treatment, blood was analyzed. Blood gave a median approximately 140,000 T cells.

This CDR3 contains 16 residues. The ends lost 4 bases at V and 2 bases at J; junction bases unmatched: 7. Germline V gene sequence: CDR1 SGHDN, CDR2 FVKESK. Time point denoted: peripheral blood 6 weeks after treatment start. Source: PBMCs, taken around atezolizumab (anti-PD-L1) treatment. The chain links TRBV14 to TRBJ1-3, with TRBD1 identical over 8 bases. The sequence came from a man between 65 and 85 years old with urothelial cancer. The DNA for the CDR3 is TGTGCCAGCAGCCCTAAGGACAGGGCGGCTGGAAACACCATATATTTT. Residues: CASSPKDRAAGNTIYF.